A single sample is the source of the 2 T cell receptor beta chains below, sequenced in a study of OX40 agonist ivuxolimab in advanced cancers. Generated by immunoSEQ multiplex PCR, the TCRdb table keeps only in-frame clones and is missing some. Among about 31,000 clones listed, 82% were seen once. The sequences come from CD4+ or CD8+ T cells sorted from blood, collected in a trial of the OX40 agonist ivuxolimab. Source of these receptors: an adult with an advanced solid tumor such as melanoma, head and neck, liver or kidney cancer.

The J gene is TRBJ2-1, the V gene TRBV7-3, with D hard to call. Trimming removed 3 bases at V and 1 base at J, with 4 bases between. The CDR3 contains 13 residues. Germline V gene data show CDR1 as SGHTA and CDR2 as FQGTGA. As DNA, the CDR3 is TGTGCCAGCAGCTTGCGATCCTACAATGAGCAGTTCTTC. This translates into CASSLRSYNEQFF.

The chain recombines TRBV27 with TRBJ2-7; 11 bases line up with TRBD1. The junction had 7 bases not matched to a gene; V was cut back by 5 bases and J by 4 bases. Germline lookup yields CDR1 MNHEY and CDR2 SMNVEV (reference sequence). The CDR3 length is 15 residues. CDR3 protein: CASSRWTGGVYEQYF. The CDR3 nucleotides are TGTGCCAGCAGTAGATGGACAGGGGGCGTTTACGAGCAGTACTTC.